This record concerns one TCR beta chain sequence. Its antigen is unknown. No base qualities exist here, and no much larger clone lies one base off it. The sample originates from a study of T cell responses to AZD1222 COVID-19 vaccine (dated by TCRdb to the early 2020s). About the investigation overall: AZD1222 recipients given second doses at about 4 weeks or at about 12 weeks were pooled, since spike-specific TCR depth and breadth were not found to differ between the two schedules. TCR sequencing was performed for 230 to 250 trial participants, of whom 200 to 220 were given two doses of AZD1222 and some 26 were given two doses of MenACWY control vaccine. Trial participants were enrolled into age subgroups of 18-55, 56-69 and 70-plus years, which contained around 150, 29 and 61 TCR-sequenced participants, respectively.

The time point label on this specimen signifies: baseline before first vaccination. Vaccinee samples were obtained from the UK trials COV001 and COV002, which included a single-blind randomized controlled phase 2/3 trial of AZD1222 (ChAdOx1 nCoV-19) in healthy adults. For TCRbeta chain sequencing, PBMC samples from trial participants were taken at day 0 and at day 28 after the second dose. Points the paper makes about the study in general: Participants were mostly white British, with more females than males. The authors suggested clonal diversity may have been underestimated. Vaccine-associated CD4 TCRs spanned the whole spike protein, with dominant responses in regions 160-218 and 743-854. Spike-specific TCR breadth and depth rose significantly after two AZD1222 doses compared with day 0 and with MenACWY recipients. The 56-69-year group was small, and its depth increase did not reach significance, likely because of low power. Only a handful of AZD1222 recipients were SARS-CoV-2 seropositive at baseline, limiting conclusions about previously exposed vaccinees. Reportedly, close to half of the unique spike-specific TCRs recognized epitopes lying outside the regions that are mutated in the B.1.351 and B.1.1.7 variants. Because no samples from the day 14 peak response were available, repertoires could be characterized only after the peak T cell response.

V ends up 5 bases short and J 4 bases short, with an unmatched junction base count of 11. The CDR3 covers 17 residues, taking in both the cysteine and the phenylalanine. The CDR3 DNA has 51 bases and is translated from base 1. Per the germline V gene, SGHNT is the CDR1 and YENEEA is the CDR2. The CDR3 regions of human TCRbeta chains were subjected to immunosequencing. The paper's data handling went like this. TCRs in the repertoires were matched against a reference library of SARS-CoV-2-specific TCRs that had been generated with the MIRA antigen-specificity platform. Breadth was defined as the fraction of unique TCRs that were SARS-CoV-2-associated, and depth was defined as the fraction of total T cells that were SARS-CoV-2-associated. Using the MIRA data, each spike-specific TCR was mapped to the spike region that the TCR reacts to and placed in a CD4 or CD8 class. Log10-transformed breadth and depth values were compared by one-way ANOVA with Sidak's multiple comparisons tests. As stored in TCRdb, this immuneACCESS dataset retains in-frame rearrangements with V and J assigned. A fraction of the clones does not appear; measured against another copy, unresolved V genes explain less than half of the discrepancy, and the remainder lacks a known reason. V, J and clone size reflect that table, while D and trimming were determined from the DNA. The sample has about 140,000 clones on record, 85% to 90% of them singletons. The ten top clones hold roughly 3% of the sample.

The receptor was isolated from an adult in good health. Recombination linked TRBV11-3 to TRBJ2-2; TRBD2 aligns with 9 central bases. The source was peripheral blood, collected on day 0 of AZD1222 vaccination. The CDR3 is CASSPRRGREGTGELFF. The nucleotide sequence reads as follows: TGTGCCAGCAGCCCACGCCGCGGGAGGGAGGGCACCGGGGAGCTGTTTTTT.